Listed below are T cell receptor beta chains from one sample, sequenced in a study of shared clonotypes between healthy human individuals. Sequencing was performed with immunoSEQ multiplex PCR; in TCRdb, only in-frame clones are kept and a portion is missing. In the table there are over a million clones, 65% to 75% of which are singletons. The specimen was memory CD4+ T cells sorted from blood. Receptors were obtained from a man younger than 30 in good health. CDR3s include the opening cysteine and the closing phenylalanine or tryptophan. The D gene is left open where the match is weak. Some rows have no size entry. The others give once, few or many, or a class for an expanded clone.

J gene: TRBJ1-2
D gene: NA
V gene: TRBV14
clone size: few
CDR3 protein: CASSQRMAHGYTF
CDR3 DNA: TGTGCCAGCAGCCAACGGATGGCCCATGGCTACACCTTC

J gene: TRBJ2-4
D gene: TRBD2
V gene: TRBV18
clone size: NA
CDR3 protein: CASSPPPLVPAGGIIAKNIQYF
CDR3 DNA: TGTGCCAGCTCACCACCGCCCCTAGTTCCAGCGGGAGGCATAATAGCCAAAAACATTCAGTACTTC

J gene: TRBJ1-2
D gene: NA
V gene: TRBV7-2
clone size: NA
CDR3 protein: CASSKSVGNSNYGYTF
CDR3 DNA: TGTGCCAGCAGCAAAAGTGTCGGTAATTCTAACTATGGCTACACCTTC

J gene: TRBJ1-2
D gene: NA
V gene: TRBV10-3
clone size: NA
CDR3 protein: CAIKESVNYGYTF
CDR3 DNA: TGTGCCATCAAAGAGTCCGTGAACTATGGCTACACCTTC

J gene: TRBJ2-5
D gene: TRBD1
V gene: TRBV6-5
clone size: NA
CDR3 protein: CASSYSIYRGQETQYF
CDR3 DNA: TGTGCCAGCAGTTACTCGATCTACAGGGGGCAGGAGACCCAGTACTTC

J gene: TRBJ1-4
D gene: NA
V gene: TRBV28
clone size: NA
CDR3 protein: CASSTLDRFTEKLFF
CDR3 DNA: TGTGCCAGCAGTACCCTTGACAGATTTACTGAAAAACTGTTTTTT

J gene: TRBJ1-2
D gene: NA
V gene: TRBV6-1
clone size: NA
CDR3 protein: CASSVGSGGYTF
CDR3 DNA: TGTGCCAGCAGTGTAGGGAGCGGGGGCTACACCTTC

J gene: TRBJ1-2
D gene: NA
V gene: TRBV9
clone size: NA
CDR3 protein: CASSVLPDRGQGYTF
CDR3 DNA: TGTGCCAGCAGCGTACTCCCAGACAGAGGCCAAGGCTACACCTTC

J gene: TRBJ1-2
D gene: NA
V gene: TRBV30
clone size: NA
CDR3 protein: CAWVLAGGRGYTF
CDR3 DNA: TGTGCCTGGGTCCTCGCGGGGGGCCGGGGCTACACCTTC

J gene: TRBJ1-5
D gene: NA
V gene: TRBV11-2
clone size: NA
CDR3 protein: CASSFTGYQPQHF
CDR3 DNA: TGTGCCAGCAGCTTTACAGGGTATCAGCCCCAGCATTTT

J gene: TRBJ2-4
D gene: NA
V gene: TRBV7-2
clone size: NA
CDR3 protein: CASSFDRLAKNIQYF
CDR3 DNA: TGTGCCAGCAGCTTCGACAGACTAGCCAAAAACATTCAGTACTTC

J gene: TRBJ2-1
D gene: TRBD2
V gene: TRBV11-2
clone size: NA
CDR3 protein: CASSVAGGGNEQFF
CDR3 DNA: TGTGCCAGCAGCGTAGCGGGAGGGGGCAATGAGCAGTTCTTC

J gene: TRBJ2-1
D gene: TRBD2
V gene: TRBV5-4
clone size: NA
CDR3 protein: CASSTSSGSFDEQFF
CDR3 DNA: TGTGCCAGCAGCACATCTAGCGGGAGTTTCGATGAGCAGTTCTTC

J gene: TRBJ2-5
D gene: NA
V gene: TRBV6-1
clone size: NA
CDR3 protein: CASSEGVGARGETQYF
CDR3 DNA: TGTGCCAGCAGTGAAGGGGTAGGGGCGAGAGGAGAGACCCAGTACTTC

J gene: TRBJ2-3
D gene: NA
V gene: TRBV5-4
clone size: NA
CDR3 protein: CASSLFRTDTQYF
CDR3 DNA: TGTGCCAGCAGCTTGTTCCGGACAGATACGCAGTATTTT

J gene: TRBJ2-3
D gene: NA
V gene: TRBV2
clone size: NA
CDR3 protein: CASSSGGTDTQYF
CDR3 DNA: TGTGCCAGCAGTTCGGGAGGCACAGATACGCAGTATTTT

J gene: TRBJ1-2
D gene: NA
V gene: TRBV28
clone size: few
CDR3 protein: CASSRSNYGYTF
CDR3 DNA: TGTGCCAGCAGCCGGTCAAACTATGGCTACACCTTC

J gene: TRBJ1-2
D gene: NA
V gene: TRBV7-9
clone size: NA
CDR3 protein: CASSLEGRDGYTF
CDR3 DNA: TGTGCCAGCAGCTTAGAGGGCAGAGATGGCTACACCTTC

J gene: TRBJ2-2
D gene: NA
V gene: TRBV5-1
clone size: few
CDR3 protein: CASSSTANTGELFF
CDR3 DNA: TGCGCCAGCAGCTCAACAGCGAACACCGGGGAGCTGTTTTTT

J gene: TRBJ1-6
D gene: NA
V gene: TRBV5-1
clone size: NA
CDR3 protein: CASSSTTGRGNNSPLHF
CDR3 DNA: TGCGCCAGCAGCTCGACCACCGGGCGAGGGAACAATTCACCCCTCCACTTT

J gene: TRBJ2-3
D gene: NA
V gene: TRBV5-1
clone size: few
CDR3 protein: CASSFSRDTQYF
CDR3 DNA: TGCGCCAGCAGCTTTAGTAGGGATACGCAGTATTTT

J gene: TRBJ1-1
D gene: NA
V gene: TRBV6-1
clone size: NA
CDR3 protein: CASSEGWRGEAFF
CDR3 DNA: TGTGCCAGCAGTGAAGGGTGGCGGGGTGAAGCTTTCTTT

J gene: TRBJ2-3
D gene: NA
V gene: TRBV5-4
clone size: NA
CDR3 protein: CASSPTEGGTDTQYF
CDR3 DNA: TGTGCCAGCAGCCCGACGGAGGGAGGCACAGATACGCAGTATTTT

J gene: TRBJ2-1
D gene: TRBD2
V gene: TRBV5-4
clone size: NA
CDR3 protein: CASSLAGSSGFLEQFF
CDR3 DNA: TGTGCCAGCAGCTTGGCCGGCTCTAGCGGGTTCCTCGAGCAGTTCTTC